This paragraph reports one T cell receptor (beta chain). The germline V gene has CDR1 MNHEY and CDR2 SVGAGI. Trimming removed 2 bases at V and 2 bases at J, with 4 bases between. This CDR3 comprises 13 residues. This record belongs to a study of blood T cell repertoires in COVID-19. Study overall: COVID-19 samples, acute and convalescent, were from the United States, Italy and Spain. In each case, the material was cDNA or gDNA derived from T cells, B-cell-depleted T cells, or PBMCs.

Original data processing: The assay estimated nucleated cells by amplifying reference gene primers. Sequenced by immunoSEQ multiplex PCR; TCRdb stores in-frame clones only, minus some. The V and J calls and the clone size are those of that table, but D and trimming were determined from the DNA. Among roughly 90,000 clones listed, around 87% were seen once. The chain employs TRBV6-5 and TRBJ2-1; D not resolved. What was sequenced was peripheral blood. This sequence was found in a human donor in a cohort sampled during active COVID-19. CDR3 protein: CASSYDTYNEQFF. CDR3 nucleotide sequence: TGTGCCAGCAGTTACGACACCTACAATGAGCAGTTCTTC.